These 31 T cell receptor beta chains were all obtained from the same sample, sequenced in a study of regulatory T cells in long-lasting Graves disease. Time point described: newly diagnosed GD, antithyroid drugs for less than 3 months. RNA extracted from PBMCs served as the sequencing template. Library construction for TCR beta used iRepertoire HTBI primers and Arm-PCR of CDR3 regions. TCRdb passed the multiplex PCR reads through MiXCR, listing each CDR3 protein once. Of over 350,000 distinct CDR3 sequences listed, 11% to 15% are singletons. These records were also assigned to another study, of T cells in Graves' hyperthyroidism and ophthalmopathy.

Material: peripheral blood mononuclear cells (PBMCs), obtained at new diagnosis, from a patient treated with antithyroid drugs. The receptors originated from a woman between 45 and 60 years old with Graves disease.

The V call is TRBV9, the J call TRBJ2-3; no clear D gene. The germline gives CDR1 SGDLS, CDR2 YYNGEE. V lost 0 bases and J lost 2, with 10 bases in between. CDR3 size: 15 residues. The CDR3 spells CASSVVPGDTDTQYF. The DNA of the CDR3 is TGTGCCAGCAGCGTAGTCCCCGGAGACACAGATACGCAGTATTTT.

This clonotype was detected ten times or more. The chain joins TRBV7-3 to TRBJ2-2; TRBD2 matches at 7 bases. V shed 1 base, J shed 0 bases, and the junction held 8 bases outside the gene matches. Germline CDR1 and CDR2: SGHTA and FQGTGA. The CDR3 is 18 amino acids. In DNA, the CDR3 is TGTGCCAGCAGCTTAATGGGCTCCGGACTAGCGAACACCGGGGAGCTGTTTTTT. It codes for CASSLMGSGLANTGELFF.

This clonotype has only a few counts. The chain links TRBV7-9 to TRBJ2-1; 12 bases line up with TRBD2. From germline, CDR1 is SEHNR and CDR2 FQNEAQ (reference sequence). J gave up 6 bases and V 7 bases, and 7 bases lay outside the gene matches. This CDR3 contains 15 residues. CDR3 coding DNA: TGTGCCAGCATCCTAGCGGGAGGGCCTTTCAATGAGCAGTTCTTC. It translates to CASILAGGPFNEQFF. The whole variable domain, filled in from reference TRBV7-9 and TRBJ2-1, reads DTGVSQNPRHKITKRGQNVTFRCDPISEHNRLYWYRQTLGQGPEFLTYFQNEAQLEKSRLLSDRFSAERPKGSFSTLEIQRTEQGDSAMYLCASILAGGPFNEQFFGPGTRLTVL.

This clonotype was found many times. The V and J genes are TRBV10-3 and TRBJ2-7; 11 bases align to TRBD1. With V trimmed by 6 bases and J by 4 bases, 5 bases remained unmatched. The CDR3 runs 14 residues. Germline CDR1 reads ENHRY; CDR2 reads SYGVKD. The CDR3 spells CAISPGQGVYEQYF. CDR3 nucleotide sequence: TGTGCCATCAGCCCGGGACAGGGGGTTTACGAGCAGTACTTC.

The chain is built from TRBV6-2 or TRBV6-3 and TRBJ2-1; unclear D gene. This CDR3 has 15 amino acids. Trimming pared 0 bases from V and 3 bases from J, leaving 9 bases between. Per the germline V gene, CDR1 is MNHEY and CDR2 is SVGEGT. CDR3 sequence reads: CASSYSGSLYNEQFF. For the CDR3, the DNA is TGTGCCAGCAGTTACTCGGGGTCCCTCTACAATGAGCAGTTCTTC.

This clonotype was observed a handful of times. CDR3 loop: CASHSVVGGNTIYF. The CDR3 DNA is TGTGCCAGCCATAGCGTGGTTGGGGGAAACACCATATATTTT. The chain has TRBV11-2 and TRBJ1-3; no clear D gene. The CDR3 length is 14 residues. The germline V gene encodes CDR1 SGHAT and CDR2 FQNNGV. The ends were cut back, 8 bases at V and 4 bases at J, with 15 bases in the middle.

This clonotype was observed many times. V and J are TRBV7-9 and TRBJ2-7; D gene ambiguous. Germline V lookup: CDR1 SEHNR, CDR2 FQNEAQ (reference sequence). V was pared by 1 base and J by 3 bases, with 7 bases between. The CDR3 length is 13 residues. CDR3 amino acids: CASSLGEFYEQYF. CDR3 DNA: TGTGCCAGCAGCTTAGGTGAATTCTACGAGCAGTACTTC.

The rearrangement uses TRBV24-1 and TRBJ2-2; 7 bases match TRBD2. This CDR3 region has 13 residues. V trimming: 7 bases; J trimming: 5 bases; junction bases outside the gene matches: 3. Per germline, CDR1 KGHDR and CDR2 SFDVKD. The CDR3 sequence: CATRAGGTGELFF. In DNA, the CDR3 is TGTGCCACCAGAGCCGGGGGGACCGGGGAGCTGTTTTTT.

J is TRBJ1-2 and V is TRBV19; the match to TRBD1 covers 8 bases. The trim removed 4 bases at V and 1 base at J, leaving 11 bases unmatched. From germline, CDR1 is LNHDA and CDR2 SQIVND (reference sequence). This CDR3 has 17 residues. Here the CDR3 DNA reads TGTGCCAGTAGTAGCACCTCGGACAGGGAACATAACTATGGCTACACCTTC. Protein: CASSSTSDREHNYGYTF.

Concerning this clonotype itself: The junction and the germline gene differ at one end; a read error may be behind it. This chain links TRBV28 with TRBJ2-7; 7 bases are a match to TRBD2. This CDR3 region has 15 residues. CDR1 and CDR2 (germline): MDHEN, SYDVKM. The CDR3 DNA follows: TGCGCCAGCAGTCCCGGGGAGAGCGGGATTTACGAGCAGTACTTC. Protein product: CASSPGESGIYEQYF.

Regarding this clonotype: A much larger clonotype is one base distant, so this may be a read error. The chain combines TRBV20-1 with TRBJ2-7; D may be TRBD1 (6 bases). The germline V gene encodes CDR1 DFQATT and CDR2 SNEGSKA (reference sequence). The CDR3 contains 13 residues. CDR3 amino acids: CSAEDSASYKQYF. The CDR3 DNA reads as TGCAGTGCTGAGGACAGTGCCTCCTACAAGCAGTACTTC.

Regarding this clonotype: A clone one base away is much larger, so this may be a read error. V and J are TRBV6-1 and TRBJ2-5; 10 bases agree with TRBD2. Per the germline V gene, CDR1 is MNHNS and CDR2 is SASEGT. Losses at the gene ends were 6 bases for V and 11 bases for J; bases not matched to a gene: 9. This CDR3 region has 13 residues. The CDR3 region is CASRPLAGHEQYF. CDR3 nucleotides: TGTGCCAGCAGGCCACTAGCGGGACATGAGCAGTACTTC.

The chain combines TRBV25-1 with TRBJ2-6; TRBD1 is a possible D gene (6 bases). V lost 5 bases, J lost 0 bases, and 14 bases lay in between. CDR1 and CDR2 (germline): MGHDK, SYGVNS. The CDR3 length is 17 residues. The CDR3, as DNA: TGTGCCAGCAGTCCGGACAGAGCTCCCTCTGGGGCCAACGTCCTGACTTTC. Translated: CASSPDRAPSGANVLTF.

Ten or more counts support this clonotype. The chain couples TRBV3-1 to TRBJ2-6, with D possibly matching TRBD1 (6 bases). Germline V gene data show CDR1 as LGHDT and CDR2 as YNNKEL (reference sequence). CDR3 length: 16 residues. The V end was cut by 2 bases, the J end by 8 bases, with 16 bases between. The CDR3: CASSQTPRGVSNVLTF. In DNA, the CDR3 is TGTGCCAGCAGCCAAACCCCCAGGGGTGTTTCCAACGTCCTGACTTTC.

There are a few counts of this clonotype. Since a much larger clone is just one base distant, this may be a read error. The CDR3 bases are TGTGCCAGCAGTCCCTTGAACACTGAAGCTTTCTTT. The encoded protein is CASSPLNTEAFF. This chain connects TRBV27 to TRBJ1-1; D remains unclear. The CDR3 totals 12 residues. The germline V and J ends were trimmed by 5 bases and 0 bases, with 4 bases remaining between them. Germline CDR1 reads MNHEY; CDR2 reads SMNVEV (reference sequence).

The V gene is TRBV4-1, the J gene TRBJ2-1; 13 nucleotides align to TRBD2. The junction had 5 bases not matched to a gene; V was cut back by 1 base and J by 5 bases. The CDR3 loop spans 17 amino acids. CDR1 and CDR2 (germline): MGHRA, YSYEKL. The CDR3 spells CASSQGTSGSLHNEQFF. Written as DNA, the CDR3 is TGCGCCAGCAGCCAAGGGACTAGCGGGAGTTTACACAATGAGCAGTTCTTC.

J is TRBJ1-6 and V is TRBV20-1, with no clear D. Per germline, CDR1 DFQATT and CDR2 SNEGSKA (reference sequence). V lost 5 bases and J 5 bases, leaving 10 bases between the germline ends. This CDR3 region has 13 residues. As DNA, the CDR3 is TGCAGTGCTGGAAGGACGGATAATTCACCCCTCCACTTT. It encodes CSAGRTDNSPLHF.

This clonotype was observed many times. The J gene is TRBJ2-1, the V gene TRBV12-3 or TRBV12-4; D is possibly TRBD2 (5 bases). V lost 6 bases to trimming and J lost 2 bases, with 14 bases between them. The CDR3 sequence is 15 residues long. The CDR3 loop reads CASSPSGLTYNEQFF. The CDR3 DNA is TGTGCCAGCAGCCCAAGCGGCCTAACCTACAATGAGCAGTTCTTC.

Worth noting for this clonotype: This may come from a read error, since a much larger clone is one base off. J is TRBJ2-2 and V is TRBV7-9, with D tentatively TRBD2 (5 bases). In germline, CDR1 is SEHNR, CDR2 FQNEAQ (reference sequence). CDR3 size: 15 residues. The CDR3: CASSSRATNTGELLF. For the CDR3, the DNA is TGTGCCAGCAGCTCCCGGGCCACTAACACCGGGGAGCTGCTTTTT.

The rearrangement joins TRBV4-1 to TRBJ2-7, with 8 bases matching TRBD2. There are 15 residues in the CDR3. Germline V gene lookup returns CDR1 MGHRA and CDR2 YSYEKL. Unmatched junction bases numbered 12, after V lost 4 bases and J lost 7 bases. CDR3 nucleotides: TGCGCCAGCAGCCGGAATAGCGGGAAGACGGGTGAGCAGTACTTC. Protein sequence: CASSRNSGKTGEQYF.

Comment on this clonotype: Given a much more abundant clone one base away, this may be a read error. The V gene is TRBV6-1, the J gene TRBJ1-1, with 7 bases that match TRBD1. CDR1 is MNHNS and CDR2 is SASEGT in the germline V gene. V shed 6 bases, J shed 3 bases, and the junction held 10 bases outside the gene matches. CDR3 length: 15 residues. DNA of the CDR3: TGTGCCAGCAGCGGGGCCGGGACAGAGGACACTGAAGCTTTCTTT. It translates to CASSGAGTEDTEAFF.

This clonotype was observed many times. The J gene is TRBJ2-4, the V gene TRBV6-1, with D maybe TRBD2 (5 bases). V lost 6 bases, J lost 3 bases, and 15 bases lay in between. The CDR3 extends over 15 amino acids. The germline V gene has CDR1 MNHNS and CDR2 SASEGT. The CDR3 DNA sequence: TGTGCCAGCAGCGCGATTGAGGCGGGCAAAAACATTCAGTACTTC. It codes for CASSAIEAGKNIQYF.

J is TRBJ1-5 and V is TRBV4-1, with D possibly TRBD1 on 6 matching bases. The CDR3 consists of 18 residues. Germline V gene sequence: CDR1 MGHRA, CDR2 YSYEKL. Trimming removed 2 bases at V and 4 bases at J, with 21 bases between. This CDR3 is CASSQNSVGQGRNQPQHF. The DNA of the CDR3 is TGCGCCAGCAGCCAAAATTCCGTGGGGCAGGGGAGAAATCAGCCCCAGCATTTT.

At least ten counts were recorded for this clonotype. The rearrangement uses TRBV2 and TRBJ2-1; 8 nucleotides match TRBD2. CDR3 length equals 15 residues. Trimming at V came to 4 bases and at J to 7 bases, leaving 9 bases not matched to a gene. CDR1 is SNHLY, CDR2 FYNNEI, per germline. The CDR3 here is CASSGNGRAGNEQFF. In DNA form, the CDR3 reads TGTGCCAGCAGTGGAAACGGGAGGGCCGGTAATGAGCAGTTCTTC.

The genes are TRBV28 and TRBJ2-7; D possibly uses TRBD1 or TRBD2 (6 bases each). From germline, CDR1 is MDHEN and CDR2 SYDVKM. V shed 4 bases and J shed 3 bases, with 28 bases lying between them. The CDR3 length is 19 residues. The CDR3 sequence: CASSYRRASGARSFYEQYF. The CDR3 DNA sequence: TGTGCCAGCAGTTACCGCCGGGCCTCGGGGGCTAGGAGCTTCTACGAGCAGTACTTC.

This clonotype was detected many times. The V call is TRBV11-2, the J call TRBJ2-1, with 9 positions matching TRBD2. This CDR3 spans 19 amino acids. V trimming: 5 bases; J trimming: 0 bases; junction bases outside the gene matches: 14. Germline CDR1 and CDR2: SGHAT and FQNNGV. CDR3 in DNA: TGTGCCAGCAGCCCCAGGGGTAGCGGGAGAACTAGCTCCTACAATGAGCAGTTCTTC. It yields the protein CASSPRGSGRTSSYNEQFF.

The chain has TRBV20-1 and TRBJ2-7, with D possibly TRBD1 on 6 matching bases. From germline, CDR1 is DFQATT and CDR2 SNEGSKA (reference sequence). The CDR3 has 16 amino acids. Trimming took 2 bases from V and 4 from J, leaving 21 bases between them. CDR3 residues: CSARNPGQNLGYEQYF. The CDR3 DNA reads as TGCAGTGCTAGAAATCCTGGACAGAACTTGGGTTACGAGCAGTACTTC.

This clonotype was detected ten times or more. The chain uses TRBV7-8 and TRBJ1-2; unclear D gene. Trimming stripped 3 bases from V and 2 bases from J, with 10 bases between. CDR3 length: 14 amino acids. Germline V gene sequence: CDR1 SGHVS, CDR2 FQNEAQ. CDR3 region: CASSFSRTNYGYTF. In DNA form, the CDR3 reads TGTGCCAGCAGCTTTAGCAGGACGAACTATGGCTACACCTTC.

This clonotype was detected only a few times. The chain is built from TRBV4-1 and TRBJ1-2; 8 positions match TRBD1. CDR3 length equals 16 residues. Unmatched junction bases numbered 12, after V lost 4 bases and J lost 5 bases. CDR1 is MGHRA, CDR2 YSYEKL, per germline. The CDR3 sequence is CASSLSDRGRGYGYTF. The CDR3 region has the DNA TGCGCCAGCAGCCTATCAGACAGGGGTCGTGGGTATGGCTACACCTTC.

This clonotype came up a few times. This may be a read error, as it is one base from a much larger clone. The chain combines TRBV11-2 with TRBJ2-3; D unclear. The CDR3 totals 17 residues. Trimming pared 5 bases from V and 1 base from J, leaving 19 bases between. Germline loops: CDR1 SGHAT, CDR2 FQNNGV. The CDR3 bases are TGTGCCAGCAGCCCCACACCGTGGAGAAGGGGCACAGATACGCAGTATTTT. It yields the protein CASSPTPWRRGTDTQYF.

The chain has TRBV5-1 and TRBJ1-5; unclear D gene. The V end lost 2 bases, the J end lost 2 bases, and 8 bases lay between the germline ends. The CDR3 covers 14 residues. Germline V CDR1 and CDR2: SGHRS, YFSETQ. As DNA, the CDR3 is TGCGCCAGCAGCTTTGATTCAGGCAATCAGCCCCAGCATTTT. This codes for CASSFDSGNQPQHF.